This paragraph covers one T cell receptor beta chain sequence. The antigen remains unidentified. immunoSEQ v3.0 was run at survey level. Data came from immunoSEQ multiplex PCR; TCRdb stores just in-frame clones and leaves some out. Of 25,000 to 35,000 clones listed, almost 95% were seen once; the top ten hold 2.5% to 3%. This record comes from a study of long-term antiretroviral therapy in people with HIV. Notes on the study in general: Pre-ART clonal expansion yielded clones that dominated the repertoire at all time points.

CDR1 is MNHEY, CDR2 SVGAGI, per germline. The V and J ends lost 3 bases and 7 bases respectively, with 6 bases between them. The length of the CDR3 is 12 residues. Specimen: unsorted PBMCs, collected approximately 7.1 years after starting antiretroviral therapy. The chain links TRBV6-5 to TRBJ2-2; D is undetermined. The receptor was isolated from a man aged 45-65 years with HIV. In DNA form, the CDR3 reads TGTGCCAGCAGTTATCCGATCGGGGAGCTGTTTTTT. Translated, it gives CASSYPIGELFF.